The sequence of this TCR beta chain was determined in a study of Ad26.COV2.S vaccination and SARS-CoV-2 variants. Overall study context: Ad26.COV2.S, an intramuscular injection, was given once or twice 56 days apart. Findings of the study overall: Spike-specific CD8+ and CD4+ T cell responses reportedly showed substantial breadth after vaccination.

As for treatment: roughly 18 received Ad26.COV2.S at low or high dose, single or two shots; several received placebo; per-sample allocation not given. Day 63 following the first vaccine or placebo injection was when the samples were taken. V was trimmed by 6 bases and J by 6 bases, leaving 9 bases between them. The CDR3 consists of 11 residues. The germline gives CDR1 SNHLY, CDR2 FYNNEI. Clones were read by immunoSEQ multiplex PCR, and TCRdb kept only the in-frame ones, dropping some. The sample contains hundreds of thousands of clones, 80% to 90% of which appear only once. Points on this clone: Its specificity is not known.

The receptor was isolated from a person between 18 and 65 years old who received the Ad26.COV2.S COVID-19 vaccine or a placebo. This material consisted of peripheral blood, taken in a trial of Ad26.COV2.S vaccine versus placebo. V is TRBV2 and J is TRBJ2-7; no definite D call. CDR3 nucleotide sequence: TGTGCCAGCAGCCAAGGCATCGAGCAGTACTTC. It is translated as CASSQGIEQYF. Filled out from reference TRBV2 and TRBJ2-7, the complete variable domain reads EPEVTQTPSHQVTQMGQEVILRCVPISNHLYFYWYRQILGQKVEFLVSFYNNEISEKSEIFDDQFSVERPDGSNFTLKIRSTKLEDSAMYFCASSQGIEQYFGPGTRLTVT.